Shown below are 14 T cell receptor beta chains from a single sample sequenced in a study of cytomegalovirus exposure and HLA in healthy donors. A multiplex PCR was run with 60 Vbeta primers and 13 Jbeta primers. Assay: immunoSEQ multiplex PCR; the TCRdb copy retains only in-frame clones and omits some. The repertoire consists of 200,000 to 250,000 clones, with 82% occurring once and the leading ten covering 0.58%. The sequencing sample was made of PBMCs. The receptors shown here come from a woman in her 40s in good health and CMV-seronegative.

CDR3 loop: CASSYARHSYEQYF. CDR3 sequence (DNA): TGTGCCAGCAGCTACGCTAGGCACTCCTACGAGCAGTACTTC. This sequence joins TRBV7-2 and TRBJ2-7; D not certain. The V gene's germline CDR1 is SGHTA and CDR2 FQGNSA. Trimming shortened V by 4 bases and J by 0 bases, and 10 bases separated the two germline ends. The length of the CDR3 is 14 residues.

The gene calls are TRBV5-6 and TRBJ1-4; D is possibly TRBD1 (5 bases). Trimming took 0 bases from V and 4 from J, leaving 10 bases between them. Germline CDR1 is SGHDT and CDR2 is YYEEEE. The CDR3 contains 15 residues. CDR3 nucleotide sequence: TGTGCCAGCAGCTTGGCCGACAGTTTTAATGAAAAACTGTTTTTT. Its translation is CASSLADSFNEKLFF.

V gene TRBV19 combines with J gene TRBJ2-2; 8 nucleotides line up with TRBD1. Trimming removed 6 bases from V and 3 bases from J; junction bases left unmatched: 6. Germline CDR1 is LNHDA and CDR2 is SQIVND (reference sequence). This CDR3 contains 15 residues. CDR3: CASRTGEGDTGELFF. The DNA for the CDR3 is TGTGCCAGTAGGACAGGGGAAGGAGACACCGGGGAGCTGTTTTTT.

The rearrangement uses TRBV5-1 and TRBJ1-1; D remains unclear. CDR3 size: 14 residues. Germline V gives CDR1 SGHRS, CDR2 YFSETQ. Trimming left V 6 bases short and J 4 bases short, with 16 bases between. In DNA, the CDR3 is TGCGCCAGCAAAACGAGGCCGGGGAGCACTGAAGCTTTCTTT. Protein sequence: CASKTRPGSTEAFF.

This clone has a handful of counts. This chain uses TRBV5-6 with TRBJ1-4; D unclear. Trimming cost V 0 bases and J 7 bases, with 4 bases left between them. Per the germline V gene, CDR1 is SGHDT and CDR2 is YYEEEE. The CDR3 length is 12 residues. This chain's CDR3 is CASSLGAEKLFF. In nucleotides, the CDR3 is TGTGCCAGCAGCTTGGGGGCTGAAAAACTGTTTTTT. Variable domain in full (rest from reference TRBV5-6 and TRBJ1-4): DAGVTQSPTHLIKTRGQQVTLRCSPKSGHDTVSWYQQALGQGPQFIFQYYEEEERQRGNFPDRFSGHQFPNYSSELNVNALLLGDSALYLCASSLGAEKLFFGSGTQLSVL.

V gene TRBV2 combines with J gene TRBJ1-2; D may be TRBD1 (5 bases). The V end lost 7 bases, the J end lost 5 bases, and 14 bases lay between the germline ends. The CDR3 consists of 13 residues. The germline gives CDR1 SNHLY, CDR2 FYNNEI. The CDR3 here is CASKSDMGYGYTF. The CDR3 coding sequence is TGTGCCAGCAAGTCGGACATGGGGTATGGCTACACCTTC.

This clone was seen a single time. This sequence joins TRBV7-9 and TRBJ2-7; D is undetermined. The CDR3 length is 15 residues. The V end lost 8 bases, the J end lost 2 bases, and 19 bases lay between the germline ends. CDR1 and CDR2 from the germline V gene are SEHNR and FQNEAQ (reference sequence). This chain's CDR3 is CASGLYDTPPYEQYF. The CDR3 DNA is TGTGCCAGCGGGCTCTACGATACACCTCCCTACGAGCAGTACTTC.

A note on this clone: At one of its ends the junction is not consistent with the germline gene, which may arise from a read error. The chain combines TRBV5-1 with TRBJ2-7, with 9 nucleotides matching TRBD2. Germline assignment: CDR1 SGHRS and CDR2 YFSETQ. The CDR3 consists of 14 residues. CDR3 sequence reads: CASSLAGGIYEQYF. The CDR3 region has the DNA TGTGCCAGCAGCTTGGCGGGGGGGATCTACGAGCAGTACTTC.

V and J are TRBV5-1 and TRBJ2-1; 8 nucleotides match TRBD2. The CDR3 sequence is 17 residues long. Trimming at V came to 0 bases and at J to 0 bases, leaving 5 bases not matched to a gene. Germline V gives CDR1 SGHRS, CDR2 YFSETQ. The CDR3: CASSLGVAGSSYNEQFF. The CDR3 coding sequence is TGCGCCAGCAGCTTGGGGGTAGCGGGGAGCTCCTACAATGAGCAGTTCTTC.

The genes are TRBV5-6 and TRBJ2-3; 16 nucleotides match TRBD2. The junction had 9 bases not matched to a gene; V was cut back by 4 bases and J by 1 base. Per the germline V gene, CDR1 is SGHDT and CDR2 is YYEEEE. The CDR3 loop spans 19 amino acids. The CDR3 coding sequence is TGTGCCAGCAGCCTTGGGCTCGGGACTAGCGGGGGGGGCACAGATACGCAGTATTTT. This gives the protein CASSLGLGTSGGGTDTQYF.

V is TRBV10-3 and J is TRBJ1-1; D not resolved. The CDR3 contains 13 residues. Trimming took 8 bases from V and 0 from J, leaving 10 bases between them. Germline values: CDR1 ENHRY, CDR2 SYGVKD. This CDR3 reads CAIQIDLNTEAFF. Here the CDR3 DNA reads TGTGCCATCCAGATTGACTTGAACACTGAAGCTTTCTTT.

The chain recombines TRBV30 with TRBJ1-5, with TRBD1 matching over 7 bases. The trim removed 5 bases at V and 4 bases at J, leaving 8 bases unmatched. This CDR3 is built from 14 residues. The germline CDR1 and CDR2 sequences are GTSNPN and SVGIG (reference sequence). CDR3 amino acids: CAWAEGTVNQPQHF. Written as DNA, the CDR3 is TGTGCCTGGGCTGAAGGGACAGTTAATCAGCCCCAGCATTTT.

This chain links TRBV5-8 with TRBJ1-3; no clear D gene. The V and J ends lost 0 bases and 0 bases respectively, with 10 bases between them. Germline values: CDR1 SGHTS, CDR2 YDEGEE. CDR3 length: 16 amino acids. This CDR3 reads CASSLGRPHSGNTIYF. In nucleotides, the CDR3 is TGTGCCAGCAGCTTGGGGAGGCCCCACTCTGGAAACACCATATATTTT.

The chain is built from TRBV27 and TRBJ1-2, with TRBD1 identical over 9 bases. V lost 5 bases and J lost 3; bases outside the gene matches: 13. CDR1 MNHEY and CDR2 SMNVEV come from the germline V gene (reference sequence). This CDR3 has 17 residues. CDR3 sequence reads: CASSIRGQGEGYYGYTF. DNA of the CDR3: TGTGCCAGCAGTATTAGGGGACAGGGAGAGGGATACTATGGCTACACCTTC.